Below, one T cell receptor (beta chain) is given with its context. Antigen: not known. The CDR3 spans 15 residues. Germline CDR1 SGHAT, CDR2 FQNNGV. V lost 3 bases to trimming and J lost 3 bases; unmatched junction nucleotides: 6. Use of 60 Vbeta and 13 Jbeta primers characterized the PCR. Sequencing used immunoSEQ multiplex PCR; TCRdb keeps in-frame clones, though not all of them. Found here are fewer than 250,000 clones, roughly 76% of them singletons; the top ten hold roughly 2.1%. The sample is drawn from a study of cytomegalovirus exposure and HLA in healthy donors. Study-wide findings and caveats: Among donors in an Asian-associated ancestry cluster, a later analysis reportedly found fewer N-insertions than the roughly 610-donor mean. Some public TCRs appeared in many individuals, while most sequences were rare.

The specimen sequenced was PBMCs. This chain links TRBV11-2 with TRBJ2-3, with 7 bases that match TRBD1. This sequence originates from a woman aged 25 to 39 in good health and CMV-seropositive. The CDR3 DNA is TGTGCCAGCAGCTTGAACCCAGGGGGTACAGATACGCAGTATTTT. Translated, it gives CASSLNPGGTDTQYF.